This paragraph covers one T cell receptor beta chain sequence. Between the trimmed V and J ends, which lost 5 bases and 1 base, there was a span of 14 bases. The germline gives CDR1 SGHAT, CDR2 FQNNGV. The CDR3 runs to 15 residues. The assay was immunoSEQ multiplex PCR, and TCRdb's table has in-frame clones only and misses some. The table shows about 86,000 clones, with nearly 90% occurring only once. The data stem from a study of T cell responses to AZD1222 COVID-19 vaccine. The rearrangement uses TRBV11-2 and TRBJ1-1, with D perhaps TRBD1 (5 bases). The receptor comes from an adult in good health. Sequencing was performed on peripheral blood, taken on day 0 of AZD1222 vaccination. The CDR3, as DNA: TGTGCCAGCAGCCGCAGGGATTGGGCGAACACTGAAGCTTTCTTT. This gives the protein CASSRRDWANTEAFF.